Presented here are 2 T cell receptor beta chains from one specimen sequenced in a study of T cell repertoires in cytomegalovirus infection. One entry per CDR3 protein, called by TCRdb with MiXCR from the reads. This sample yields about 680,000 distinct CDR3 sequences, of which 20% to 25% are seen a single time; 6.5% to 10% belongs to the top ten. Sequencing was carried out using CD8+ T cells from PBMCs. These receptor sequences come from a human donor in good health (CMV status not recorded). Some clones in this sample may be carry-over from other donors' samples.

This clonotype was observed a few times. V usage is TRBV7-9 and J usage is TRBJ1-2; D call uncertain. The CDR3 extends over 15 amino acids. The ends were cut back, 1 base at V and 2 bases at J, with 11 bases in the middle. Germline CDR1 reads SEHNR; CDR2 reads FQNEAQ (reference sequence). The CDR3 sequence: CASSLGARPNYGYTF. The CDR3 bases are TGTGCCAGCAGCTTAGGAGCAAGGCCGAACTATGGCTACACCTTC.

This clonotype was seen ten or more times. The chain combines TRBV24-1 with TRBJ2-2; D may be TRBD1 (5 bases). The germline V gene has CDR1 KGHDR and CDR2 SFDVKD. Between the trimmed V and J ends, which lost 0 bases and 2 bases, there was a span of 9 bases. This CDR3 region has 16 residues. CDR3 bases: TGTGCCACCAGTGATTTGTACACAGGAAACACCGGGGAGCTGTTTTTT. It specifies CATSDLYTGNTGELFF.